Listed below are T cell receptor beta chains from one sample, sequenced in a study of beta chain features in type 1 diabetes. Measured with immunoSEQ multiplex PCR; TCRdb has only the in-frame clones, and not every one. The sample has about 350,000 clones, about 20% seen once; the top ten hold about 0.044%. The sequencing sample was made of naive CD4+ T cells from blood. These receptor sequences come from a woman in her late teens or twenties in good health. Both conserved end residues are part of each CDR3. A D gene is named only where the DNA matches it firmly. Expanded clones get a size class; other rows say once, few or many, or leave the size out.

clone size	V gene	D gene	J gene	CDR3 protein	CDR3 DNA
-	TRBV29-1	-	TRBJ1-1	CSVEGVQGYTEAFF	TGCAGCGTTGAAGGGGTACAGGGTTATACTGAAGCTTTCTTT
few	TRBV18	-	TRBJ2-6	CASSPTRTGANVLTF	TGTGCCAGCTCACCGACACGGACTGGGGCCAACGTCCTGACTTTC
few	TRBV4-1	-	TRBJ2-3	CASSLYTDTQYF	TGCGCCAGCAGCCTCTACACAGATACGCAGTATTTT
-	TRBV5-1	-	TRBJ2-1	CASSLADTTYNEQFF	TGCGCCAGCAGCTTGGCCGATACTACCTACAATGAGCAGTTCTTC
-	TRBV29-1	-	TRBJ1-1	CSVEAGVEAFF	TGCAGCGTTGAAGCCGGGGTTGAAGCTTTCTTT
-	TRBV27	-	TRBJ2-7	CASSLHMGPYEQYF	TGTGCCAGCAGTTTACACATGGGCCCGTACGAGCAGTACTTC
-	TRBV30	-	TRBJ1-5	CAWSSTSREPQHF	TGTGCCTGGAGTAGCACCTCCAGGGAGCCCCAGCATTTT
few	TRBV5-1	TRBD2	TRBJ2-2	CASSFSSGRNTGELFF	TGCGCCAGCAGCTTCTCTAGCGGGAGGAACACCGGGGAGCTGTTTTTT
-	TRBV6-1	-	TRBJ1-1	CASSDTPGTEAFF	TGTGCCAGCAGTGATACCCCCGGCACTGAAGCTTTCTTT
-	TRBV5-1	-	TRBJ1-2	CASRQVVEPANYGYTF	TGCGCCAGTCGACAGGTTGTTGAACCAGCTAACTATGGCTACACCTTC
-	TRBV23-1	TRBD2	TRBJ2-1	CASSPPAGLAYNEQFF	TGCGCCAGCAGTCCCCCGGCGGGACTAGCCTACAATGAGCAGTTCTTC
few	TRBV4-3	-	TRBJ1-2	CASSRASYGYTF	TGCGCCAGCAGCCGGGCTTCCTATGGCTACACCTTC
few	TRBV9	-	TRBJ2-1	CASSVGRGVGAYNEQFF	TGTGCCAGCAGCGTAGGGAGGGGAGTGGGGGCCTACAATGAGCAGTTCTTC
few	TRBV6-6	TRBD2	TRBJ2-2	CASSYSREGTGELFF	TGTGCCAGCAGTTACTCGCGGGAGGGCACCGGGGAGCTGTTTTTT
-	TRBV4-1	-	TRBJ1-3	CASSQDSGSGNTIYF	TGCGCCAGCAGCCAAGATTCAGGCTCTGGAAACACCATATATTTT
few	TRBV30	TRBD1	TRBJ1-1	CAWDGTANTEAFF	TGTGCCTGGGATGGGACAGCGAACACTGAAGCTTTCTTT
few	TRBV7-9	-	TRBJ1-3	CASSPLTGYSGNTIYF	TGTGCCAGCAGCCCGTTAACAGGGTACTCTGGAAACACCATATATTTT
few	TRBV28	-	TRBJ1-5	CATLTAGQPQHF	TGTGCCACTCTCACTGCGGGACAGCCCCAGCATTTT
few	TRBV4-1	TRBD1	TRBJ1-5	CASSQEEGQAYQPQHF	TGCGCCAGCAGCCAAGAAGAGGGACAGGCCTATCAGCCCCAGCATTTT
-	TRBV18	TRBD2	TRBJ2-1	CASSPPGLAGNEQFF	TGTGCCAGCTCACCACCGGGACTAGCGGGGAATGAGCAGTTCTTC
-	TRBV19	-	TRBJ2-2	CASTSGGTSGELFF	-
few	TRBV2	-	TRBJ2-7	CASKQANYEQYF	TGTGCCAGCAAACAGGCCAACTACGAGCAGTACTTC
few	TRBV7-9	TRBD2	TRBJ2-3	CASRPTLAGVDTQYF	TGTGCCAGCAGGCCTACTCTAGCGGGAGTCGATACGCAGTATTTT
few	TRBV30	-	TRBJ2-7	CAFSYGGSYEQYF	TGTGCCTTCTCCTACGGGGGATCCTACGAGCAGTACTTC
-	TRBV11-3	-	TRBJ1-2	CASSLDSNYGYTF	TGTGCCAGCAGCTTAGACTCTAACTATGGCTACACCTTC
few	TRBV29-1	-	TRBJ1-2	CSVRREGRLYGYTF	TGCAGCGTTCGAAGAGAGGGGAGGCTTTATGGCTACACCTTC
once	TRBV2	-	TRBJ1-5	CASTTGTGQPQHF	TGTGCCAGCACCACAGGGACCGGCCAGCCCCAGCATTTT
-	TRBV29-1	TRBD1	TRBJ2-7	CSVRDRGPAREQYF	TGCAGCGTACGGGACAGGGGGCCGGCGAGAGAGCAGTACTTC
few	TRBV7-2	-	TRBJ2-7	CASSLAVEEEQYF	TGTGCCAGCAGCTTAGCCGTGGAGGAAGAGCAGTACTTC
-	TRBV2	-	TRBJ2-6	CASSDHSRVGISGANVLTF	TGTGCCAGCAGTGATCATAGCAGGGTTGGGATCTCTGGGGCCAACGTCCTGACTTTC
-	TRBV7-2	TRBD2	TRBJ2-5	CASSLGTGWTSGETQYF	TGTGCCAGCAGCTTAGGCACGGGGTGGACTAGCGGAGAGACCCAGTACTTC
few	TRBV30	-	TRBJ2-3	CAWSEQQGDTQYF	TGTGCCTGGAGTGAACAACAGGGAGATACGCAGTATTTT
few	TRBV15	-	TRBJ1-2	CATSTGTTNYGYTF	TGTGCCACCAGCACGGGGACTACTAACTATGGCTACACCTTC
few	TRBV6-5	-	TRBJ1-2	CASSYPNGGVYVYTF	TGTGCCAGCAGTTACCCTAACGGAGGAGTATATGTCTACACCTTC
-	TRBV27	TRBD1	TRBJ1-1	CASSLLKTGGRFTEAFF	TGTGCCAGCAGTTTATTAAAGACAGGGGGCAGGTTCACTGAAGCTTTCTTT
few	TRBV9	-	TRBJ1-4	CASSVGLSNEKLFF	TGTGCCAGCAGCGTAGGACTTTCCAATGAAAAACTGTTTTTT
few	TRBV30	-	TRBJ1-2	CAWIWTTHYGYTF	TGTGCCTGGATTTGGACTACCCATTATGGCTACACCTTC
few	TRBV4-1	TRBD1	TRBJ1-2	CASSQPGQGNYGYTF	TGCGCCAGCAGCCAACCGGGACAGGGGAACTATGGCTACACCTTC
-	TRBV25-1	-	TRBJ2-5	CASSESTAQETQYF	TGTGCCAGCAGTGAATCGACAGCCCAAGAGACCCAGTACTTC
-	TRBV5-1	-	TRBJ2-1	CASSPGQIANEQFF	TGCGCCAGCAGCCCAGGGCAGATAGCCAATGAGCAGTTCTTC
-	TRBV5-1	TRBD1	TRBJ2-1	CASSPQPTGSSYNEQFF	TGCGCCAGCAGCCCTCAACCGACAGGGAGCTCCTACAATGAGCAGTTCTTC
-	TRBV5-1	-	TRBJ2-3	CASSLAPGTDTQYF	TGCGCCAGCAGCTTGGCACCGGGCACAGATACGCAGTATTTT
-	TRBV5-1	-	TRBJ2-3	CASSLMTHPSTDTQYF	TGCGCCAGCAGCTTAATGACTCATCCCTCCACAGATACGCAGTATTTT
few	TRBV2	-	TRBJ2-7	CASRDLTSTFSYEQYF	TGTGCCAGCAGGGACTTGACAAGCACTTTCTCCTACGAGCAGTACTTC
few	TRBV2	TRBD2	TRBJ2-5	CASRTLAGETQYF	TGTGCCAGCAGGACACTAGCGGGAGAGACCCAGTACTTC
-	TRBV4-1	TRBD2	TRBJ2-1	CASSRSRTSGRAGYNEQFF	TGCGCCAGCAGCCGTTCCCGGACTAGCGGGAGGGCCGGCTACAATGAGCAGTTCTTC
-	TRBV4-1	-	TRBJ2-3	CASSRPGQINTDTQYF	TGCGCCAGCAGCCGGCCTGGACAGATTAACACAGATACGCAGTATTTT
few	TRBV18	-	TRBJ2-5	CASHRDLQETQYF	TGTGCCAGCCACCGGGACTTACAAGAGACCCAGTACTTC